This passage covers 10 T cell receptor beta chains from one sample sequenced in a study of blood T cell repertoires in COVID-19. Repertoires were generated with immunoSEQ multiplex PCR, while TCRdb's copy carries only in-frame clones and drops some. The table includes around 200,000 clones, around nine tenths detected once. Material for sequencing was peripheral blood. The receptors were sampled from a man aged 60-69 years who had recovered from COVID-19.

This chain connects TRBV2 to TRBJ1-5; 8 nucleotides line up with TRBD1. Germline V gene lookup returns CDR1 SNHLY and CDR2 FYNNEI. The CDR3 totals 13 residues. With 4 bases clipped from V and 7 bases from J, the junction kept 3 bases outside the gene matches. CDR3 region: CASSGTGFQPQHF. The CDR3 DNA reads TGTGCCAGCAGTGGGACAGGGTTCCAGCCCCAGCATTTT. The variable domain in full, with the rest retrieved from reference TRBV2 and TRBJ1-5, is EPEVTQTPSHQVTQMGQEVILRCVPISNHLYFYWYRQILGQKVEFLVSFYNNEISEKSEIFDDQFSVERPDGSNFTLKIRSTKLEDSAMYFCASSGTGFQPQHFGDGTRLSIL.

The rearrangement links TRBV5-5 to TRBJ2-7; D is perhaps TRBD1 (5 bases). The CDR3 has 15 amino acids. Germline V lookup: CDR1 SGHKS, CDR2 YYEKEE (reference sequence). Trimming stripped 4 bases from V and 7 bases from J, with 21 bases between. The CDR3 loop is CASSPRLGVLGEQYF. The DNA of the CDR3 is TGTGCCAGCAGCCCTCGTCTAGGGGTTCTTGGTGAGCAGTACTTC.

This rearrangement joins TRBV7-3 to TRBJ2-1; D is unresolved. V was clipped by 3 bases and J by 8 bases, with 11 bases between them. This CDR3 comprises 13 residues. Germline V gene sequence: CDR1 SGHTA, CDR2 FQGTGA. This CDR3 reads CASSFVPLDEQFF. CDR3 bases: TGTGCCAGCAGCTTCGTACCTTTAGATGAGCAGTTCTTC. Based on the CDR3 plus reference TRBV7-3 and TRBJ2-1, the full variable domain is GAGVSQTPSNKVTEKGKYVELRCDPISGHTALYWYRQSLGQGPEFLIYFQGTGAADDSGLPNDRFFAVRPEGSVSTLKIQRTERGDSAVYLCASSFVPLDEQFFGPGTRLTVL.

This clone was picked up a small number of times. CDR3 in DNA: TGTGCCAGCAGCCAGAACAGGGCCGCCTACGAGCAGTACTTC. Translating gives CASSQNRAAYEQYF. J is TRBJ2-7 and V is TRBV6-5; TRBD1 is a possible D gene (6 bases). Germline lookup yields CDR1 MNHEY and CDR2 SVGAGI. The CDR3 is 14 amino acids. Trimming removed 6 bases at V and 2 bases at J, with 14 bases between.

The chain carries TRBV20-1 and TRBJ2-7; maybe TRBD2 (5 bases). The CDR3 spans 12 residues. CDR1 is DFQATT and CDR2 is SNEGSKA in the germline V gene (reference sequence). Deletions cut 3 bases from V and 3 bases from J, with 9 bases between. In DNA form, the CDR3 reads TGCAGTGCTAGTGGAGGACTCTACGAGCAGTACTTC. It is translated as CSASGGLYEQYF.

CDR3 sequence reads: CASSPLEGGIGTEAFF. The DNA for the CDR3 is TGTGCCAGCTCACCCCTTGAGGGGGGGATAGGAACTGAAGCTTTCTTT. The J gene is TRBJ1-1, the V gene TRBV18, with D possibly matching TRBD1 (6 bases). Germline CDR1 reads KGHSH; CDR2 reads LQKENI. The ends were cut back, 3 bases at V and 5 bases at J, with 19 bases in the middle. The CDR3 totals 16 residues.

V is TRBV11-2 and J is TRBJ1-1; D remains unclear. The V gene's germline CDR1 is SGHAT and CDR2 FQNNGV. The CDR3 extends over 14 amino acids. The ends were cut back, 4 bases at V and 7 bases at J, with 16 bases in the middle. The CDR3 reads CASSSLRWEGEAFF. The CDR3 bases are TGTGCCAGCAGCTCCTTACGTTGGGAGGGTGAAGCTTTCTTT.

The V and J genes are TRBV6-5 and TRBJ1-2; a possible D gene is TRBD1 (5 bases). Trimming shortened V by 7 bases and J by 3 bases, and 15 bases separated the two germline ends. Germline V gene lookup returns CDR1 MNHEY and CDR2 SVGAGI. CDR3 length: 14 residues. CDR3 sequence (DNA): TGTGCCAGCACTTTGACGGGCAGGGACTATGGCTACACCTTC. Its translation is CASTLTGRDYGYTF.

The rearrangement joins TRBV7-4 to TRBJ2-7; 7 bases align to TRBD2. The germline V gene encodes CDR1 SGHVT and CDR2 SQSDAQ. V lost 8 bases to trimming and J lost 5 bases; unmatched junction nucleotides: 12. The CDR3 runs to 14 residues. The chain's CDR3 is CASPLRTRSHEQYF. CDR3 nucleotides: TGTGCCAGCCCACTAAGGACTAGGTCGCACGAGCAGTACTTC.

The CDR3 sequence: CASSGTAGVYTDTQYF. The DNA of the CDR3 is TGTGCCAGCAGCGGGACGGCGGGAGTGTACACAGATACGCAGTATTTT. This rearrangement joins TRBV9 to TRBJ2-3; 7 bases align to TRBD2. Germline V gene data show CDR1 as SGDLS and CDR2 as YYNGEE. Trimming took 3 bases from V and 2 from J; bases not matched to a gene: 9. The CDR3 has 16 amino acids.